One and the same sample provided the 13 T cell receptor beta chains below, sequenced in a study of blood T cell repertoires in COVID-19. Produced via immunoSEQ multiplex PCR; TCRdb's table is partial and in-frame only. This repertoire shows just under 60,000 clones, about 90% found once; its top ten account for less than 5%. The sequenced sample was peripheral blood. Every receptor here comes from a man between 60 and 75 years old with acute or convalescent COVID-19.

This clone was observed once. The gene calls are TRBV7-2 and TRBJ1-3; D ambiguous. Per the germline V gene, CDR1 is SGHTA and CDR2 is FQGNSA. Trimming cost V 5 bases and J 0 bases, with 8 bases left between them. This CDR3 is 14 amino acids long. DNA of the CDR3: TGTGCCAGCAGCACCCGGGACTCTGGAAACACCATATATTTT. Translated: CASSTRDSGNTIYF.

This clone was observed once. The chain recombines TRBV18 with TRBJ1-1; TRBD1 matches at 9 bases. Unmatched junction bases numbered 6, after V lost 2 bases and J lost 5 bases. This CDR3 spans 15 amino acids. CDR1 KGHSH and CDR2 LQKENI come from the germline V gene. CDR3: CASSPFRDRETEAFF. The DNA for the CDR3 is TGTGCCAGCTCACCATTCCGGGACAGGGAAACTGAAGCTTTCTTT.

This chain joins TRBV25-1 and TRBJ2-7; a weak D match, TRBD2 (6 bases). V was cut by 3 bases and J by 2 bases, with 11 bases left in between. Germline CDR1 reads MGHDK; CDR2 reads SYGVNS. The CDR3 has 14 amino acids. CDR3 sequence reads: CASSEDRGTYEQYF. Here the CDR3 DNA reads TGTGCCAGCAGTGAGGATCGGGGGACCTACGAGCAGTACTTC.

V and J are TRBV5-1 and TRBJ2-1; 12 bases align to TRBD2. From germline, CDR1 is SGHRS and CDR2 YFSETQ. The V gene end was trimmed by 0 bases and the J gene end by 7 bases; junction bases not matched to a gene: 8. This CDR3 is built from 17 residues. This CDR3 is CASSLARLAGEWNEQFF. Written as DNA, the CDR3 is TGCGCCAGCAGCTTGGCGAGACTAGCGGGAGAGTGGAATGAGCAGTTCTTC.

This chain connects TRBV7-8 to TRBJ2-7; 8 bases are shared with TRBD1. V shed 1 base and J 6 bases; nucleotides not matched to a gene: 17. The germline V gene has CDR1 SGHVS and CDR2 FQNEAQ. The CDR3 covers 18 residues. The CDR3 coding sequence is TGTGCCAGCAGCTTAGGGGTGACAGGGGCCCGAGGACGCCCCGAGCAGTACTTC. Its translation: CASSLGVTGARGRPEQYF.

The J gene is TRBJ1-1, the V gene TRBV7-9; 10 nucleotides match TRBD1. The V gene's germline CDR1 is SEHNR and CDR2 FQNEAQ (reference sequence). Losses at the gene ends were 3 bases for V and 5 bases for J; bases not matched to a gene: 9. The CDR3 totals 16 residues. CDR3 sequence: CASSFRQGALITEAFF. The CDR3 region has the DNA TGTGCCAGCAGCTTCCGACAGGGGGCGCTTATAACTGAAGCTTTCTTT.

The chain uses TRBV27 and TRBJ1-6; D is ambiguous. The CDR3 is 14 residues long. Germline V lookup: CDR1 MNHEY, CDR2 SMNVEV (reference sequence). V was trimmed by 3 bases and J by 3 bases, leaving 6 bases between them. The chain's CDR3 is CASSFGFYNSPLHF. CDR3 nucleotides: TGTGCCAGCAGTTTTGGCTTCTATAATTCACCCCTCCACTTT.

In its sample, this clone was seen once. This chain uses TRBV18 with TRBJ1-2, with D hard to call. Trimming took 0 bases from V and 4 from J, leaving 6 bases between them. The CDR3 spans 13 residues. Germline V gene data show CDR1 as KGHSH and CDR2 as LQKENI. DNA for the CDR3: TGTGCCAGCTCACCACCACTGTTCTATGGCTACACCTTC. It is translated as CASSPPLFYGYTF.

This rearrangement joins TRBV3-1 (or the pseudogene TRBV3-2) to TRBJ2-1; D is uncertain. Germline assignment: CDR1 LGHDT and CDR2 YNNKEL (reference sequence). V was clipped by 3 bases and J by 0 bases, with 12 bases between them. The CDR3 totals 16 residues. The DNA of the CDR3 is TGTGCCAGCAGCCACCCTACAGTTCTCTCCTACAATGAGCAGTTCTTC. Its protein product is CASSHPTVLSYNEQFF.

CDR3 sequence: CASSFKRDPYNEQFF. In DNA form, the CDR3 reads TGTGCCAGCAGTTTCAAGCGGGACCCTTACAATGAGCAGTTCTTC. The V and J genes are TRBV27 and TRBJ2-1; 7 bases align to TRBD2. With V trimmed by 3 bases and J by 4 bases, 6 bases remained unmatched. The CDR3 loop spans 15 amino acids. Germline assignment: CDR1 MNHEY and CDR2 SMNVEV (reference sequence).

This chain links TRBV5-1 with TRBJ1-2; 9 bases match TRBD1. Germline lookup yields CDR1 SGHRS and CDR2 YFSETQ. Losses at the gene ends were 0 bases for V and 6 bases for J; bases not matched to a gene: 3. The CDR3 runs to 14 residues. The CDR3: CASSLGTGADGYTF. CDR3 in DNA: TGCGCCAGCAGCTTGGGGACAGGGGCAGATGGCTACACCTTC.

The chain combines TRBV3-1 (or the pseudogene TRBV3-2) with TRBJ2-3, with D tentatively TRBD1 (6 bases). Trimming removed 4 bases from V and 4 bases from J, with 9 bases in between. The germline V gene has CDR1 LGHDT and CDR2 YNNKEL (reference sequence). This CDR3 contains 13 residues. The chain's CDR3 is CASSLQGSDTQYF. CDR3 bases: TGTGCCAGCAGCCTTCAGGGGTCAGATACGCAGTATTTT.

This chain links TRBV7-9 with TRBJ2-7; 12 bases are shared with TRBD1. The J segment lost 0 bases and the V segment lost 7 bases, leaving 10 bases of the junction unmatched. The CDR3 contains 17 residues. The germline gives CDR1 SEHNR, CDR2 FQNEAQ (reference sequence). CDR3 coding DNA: TGTGCCAGCACCACCGGGACAGGGGGCTCGAGCTCCTACGAGCAGTACTTC. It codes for CASTTGTGGSSSYEQYF.